This TCR beta chain is drawn from a study of radiation and T cells in renal cell carcinoma. Details on this clone: The antigen remains undetermined.

V was cut by 5 bases and J by 0 bases, with 12 bases left in between. CDR1 and CDR2 (germline): LNHNV, YYDKDF (reference sequence). This CDR3 contains 15 residues. Produced via immunoSEQ multiplex PCR; TCRdb's table is partial and in-frame only. The table shows roughly 100,000 clones, with 86% occurring only once. The time point denotes: baseline pretreatment blood. Treatment here: 15 Gy SBRT to primary tumor, nephrectomy 4 weeks later. Study results and limitations: In blood, top tumor clones expanded by 2 weeks, shrinking by 4.

The sequencing here drew on blood, taken from a patient whose treatment included radiotherapy and nephrectomy. The TCR sequence derives from a man aged 50-59 years with renal cell carcinoma. The V and J genes are TRBV15 and TRBJ2-3; TRBD1 or TRBD2 may be the D gene (5 bases each). The CDR3 bases are TGTGCCACCAGCCGTCGCCGGGACAGCACAGATACGCAGTATTTT. This encodes CATSRRRDSTDTQYF.